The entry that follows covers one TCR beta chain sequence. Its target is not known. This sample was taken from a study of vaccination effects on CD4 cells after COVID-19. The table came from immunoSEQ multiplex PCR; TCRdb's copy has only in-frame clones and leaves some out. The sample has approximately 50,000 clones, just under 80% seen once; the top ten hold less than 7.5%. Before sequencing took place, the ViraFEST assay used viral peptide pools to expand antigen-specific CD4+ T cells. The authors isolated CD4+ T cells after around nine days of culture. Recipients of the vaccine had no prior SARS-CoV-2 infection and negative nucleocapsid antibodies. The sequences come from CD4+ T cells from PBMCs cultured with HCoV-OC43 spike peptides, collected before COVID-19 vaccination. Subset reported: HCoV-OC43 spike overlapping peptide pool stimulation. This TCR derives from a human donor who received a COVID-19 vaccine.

The CDR3, as DNA: TGTGCCAGCAGTGAACGTGGGGACCGCGGGGACATTCAGTACTTC. Protein: CASSERGDRGDIQYF. This sequence joins TRBV6-1 and TRBJ2-4, with a possible D match to TRBD2 (6 bases). CDR1 is MNHNS, CDR2 SASEGT, per germline. Between the trimmed V and J ends, which lost 2 bases and 8 bases, there was a span of 16 bases. The CDR3 contains 15 residues.